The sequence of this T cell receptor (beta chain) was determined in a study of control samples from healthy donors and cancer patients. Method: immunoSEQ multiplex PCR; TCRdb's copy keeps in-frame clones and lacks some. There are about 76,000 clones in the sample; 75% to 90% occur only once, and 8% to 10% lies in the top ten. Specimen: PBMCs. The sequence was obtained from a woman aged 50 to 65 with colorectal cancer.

The CDR3 reads CASSQEGENQPQHF. As DNA, the CDR3 is TGCGCCAGCAGCCAAGAAGGAGAGAATCAGCCCCAGCATTTT. V and J are TRBV4-1 and TRBJ1-5; D unresolved. Germline loops: CDR1 MGHRA, CDR2 YSYEKL. V was trimmed by 0 bases and J by 4 bases, leaving 7 bases between them. The CDR3 has 14 residues.